A selection of T cell receptor beta chains follows, all from one sample in a study of T cells in Graves' hyperthyroidism and ophthalmopathy. In TCRdb, the multiplex PCR reads were re-called with MiXCR into one record per CDR3 protein. Of about 570,000 distinct CDR3 sequences in the sample, around 42% are singletons; the top ten hold around 19%. The sequenced sample was peripheral blood or thyroid tissue (not recorded which). The receptors originated from an adult woman with Graves' disease, either hyperthyroidism or ophthalmopathy (not recorded which). Both conserved end residues are trimmed from each CDR3. Each record gives: CDR3 length, V gene, CDR3 protein.

cdr3_length: 12; v_call: TRBV5-6; cdr3_aa: ASSGAGRAYEQY
cdr3_length: 11; v_call: TRBV19; cdr3_aa: ASSAGQGKQAF
cdr3_length: 10; v_call: TRBV6-4; cdr3_aa: ASSDLPGEQF
cdr3_length: 12; v_call: TRBV5-1; cdr3_aa: ASSSSLVNTEAF
cdr3_length: 11; v_call: TRBV19; cdr3_aa: ASSNRGNTEAF
cdr3_length: 11; v_call: TRBV5-6; cdr3_aa: ARGTDSHEKLF
cdr3_length: 12; v_call: TRBV5-4; cdr3_aa: ASSQLDITDTQY
cdr3_length: 12; v_call: TRBV25-1; cdr3_aa: ASRPWGPGNTIY
cdr3_length: 11; v_call: TRBV29-1; cdr3_aa: SVLTGSHHEQY
cdr3_length: 9; v_call: TRBV29-1; cdr3_aa: SVVGSYGYT
cdr3_length: 9; v_call: TRBV20-1; cdr3_aa: SAKNSYEQY
cdr3_length: 12; v_call: TRBV7-8; cdr3_aa: ASSKLGEQETQY
cdr3_length: 14; v_call: TRBV7-2; cdr3_aa: ASSLYTGTGDGEQY
cdr3_length: 14; v_call: TRBV15; cdr3_aa: ATSRGVAGAQETQY
cdr3_length: 11; v_call: TRBV30; cdr3_aa: AWSRSGPEKLF
cdr3_length: 14; v_call: TRBV19; cdr3_aa: ASSIDLQGAGETQY
cdr3_length: 12; v_call: TRBV7-8; cdr3_aa: ASSLDRGRNEQF
cdr3_length: 11; v_call: TRBV6-6; cdr3_aa: ASARGVSSPLH
cdr3_length: 12; v_call: TRBV10-2; cdr3_aa: ASSATALDYGYT
cdr3_length: 13; v_call: TRBV24-1; cdr3_aa: ATSDAETGVETQY
cdr3_length: 15; v_call: TRBV11-1; cdr3_aa: ASSSPGAGGVSTEAF
cdr3_length: 13; v_call: TRBV7-9; cdr3_aa: ASSSKGGSNYEQY
cdr3_length: 17; v_call: TRBV6-2/TRBV6-3; cdr3_aa: ASSYGTVTTWSGANVLT
cdr3_length: 15; v_call: TRBV9; cdr3_aa: ASSVAVGSSGANVLT
cdr3_length: 13; v_call: TRBV10-3; cdr3_aa: AISEGTGGASPLH
cdr3_length: 13; v_call: TRBV2; cdr3_aa: ASRPSTEGNSPLH
cdr3_length: 13; v_call: TRBV19; cdr3_aa: ASSLQGDGNQPQH
cdr3_length: 15; v_call: TRBV3-1; cdr3_aa: ASSQEEQVAEGETQY
cdr3_length: 10; v_call: TRBV19; cdr3_aa: ASTQGGATLH
cdr3_length: 12; v_call: TRBV7-3; cdr3_aa: ASSQSGGGDGYT
cdr3_length: 12; v_call: TRBV2; cdr3_aa: ASSARQGTDTQY
cdr3_length: 13; v_call: TRBV7-2; cdr3_aa: ASSLAGTGDSPLH
cdr3_length: 13; v_call: TRBV19; cdr3_aa: ASSRVGGQSYEQY
cdr3_length: 14; v_call: TRBV5-1; cdr3_aa: ASSLGPLAGVSEQY
cdr3_length: 10; v_call: TRBV11-2; cdr3_aa: ASSLWQGEQY
cdr3_length: 12; v_call: TRBV15; cdr3_aa: ATSRDAVNQPQH
cdr3_length: 13; v_call: TRBV7-9; cdr3_aa: ASSPGTPANYGYT
cdr3_length: 14; v_call: TRBV7-2; cdr3_aa: ASSLGAAATDEKLF
cdr3_length: 13; v_call: TRBV19; cdr3_aa: ASTIRTGSNYGYT
cdr3_length: 11; v_call: TRBV2; cdr3_aa: ASRLLPLETQY
cdr3_length: 10; v_call: TRBV2; cdr3_aa: ASSGGDNEQF
cdr3_length: 11; v_call: TRBV28; cdr3_aa: ASNQPGEETQY
cdr3_length: 9; v_call: TRBV3-1; cdr3_aa: ASSQAGEQY
cdr3_length: 15; v_call: TRBV11-2; cdr3_aa: ASSLFQGRATNEKLF
cdr3_length: 10; v_call: TRBV20-1; cdr3_aa: SARTQIDGYT
cdr3_length: 12; v_call: TRBV18; cdr3_aa: ASSTAGVEETQY
cdr3_length: 10; v_call: TRBV14; cdr3_aa: ASSHSPGPQY
cdr3_length: 14; v_call: TRBV10-3; cdr3_aa: AISESDRGDNQPQH
cdr3_length: 11; v_call: TRBV9; cdr3_aa: ASSSRDGDGYT
cdr3_length: 11; v_call: TRBV29-1; cdr3_aa: SVEAERQQPQH
cdr3_length: 10; v_call: TRBV29-1; cdr3_aa: SGGDTAGELF